A selection of T cell receptor beta chains follows, all from one sample in a study of blood T cell repertoires in COVID-19. The assay was immunoSEQ multiplex PCR, and TCRdb's table has in-frame clones only and misses some. The data contain some 52,000 clones, about 85% of them seen just once; the ten biggest clones take up roughly 3%. The material sequenced was peripheral blood. These receptors were obtained from a man aged 45-65 years with acute or convalescent COVID-19. The CDR3 runs from the conserved cysteine through the conserved F or W. A D gene is named only where the DNA matches it firmly. Clone size is given for some rows only: seen once, a few or many times, or a class if the clone is expanded.

J | size | V | D | CDR3 | DNA
TRBJ1-4 | . | TRBV25-1 | TRBD1 | CASKGSGQGRNEKLFF | TGTGCCAGCAAAGGGTCGGGACAGGGCCGAAATGAAAAACTGTTTTTT
TRBJ1-2 | . | TRBV6-6 | TRBD1 | CASSRRQGEGYTF | TGTGCCAGCAGTCGACGACAGGGAGAGGGCTACACCTTC
TRBJ1-1 | . | TRBV27 | . | CASSDRMNTEAFF | TGTGCCAGCAGTGACAGGATGAACACTGAAGCTTTCTTT
TRBJ1-5 | . | TRBV11-2 | . | CASSLDRVQPQHF | TGTGCCAGCAGCTTAGACCGGGTTCAGCCCCAGCATTTT
TRBJ1-6 | . | TRBV9 | TRBD1 | CASSEMDRANSPLHF | TGTGCCAGCAGCGAGATGGACAGGGCTAATTCACCCCTCCACTTT
TRBJ2-1 | . | TRBV10-3 | TRBD2 | CAINDPGLGDKGDEQFF | TGTGCCATCAATGATCCGGGACTAGGAGATAAAGGGGATGAGCAGTTCTTC
TRBJ1-2 | . | TRBV24-1 | . | CATSDWADGYTF | TGTGCCACCAGTGATTGGGCAGATGGCTACACCTTC
TRBJ2-5 | . | TRBV7-3 | . | CASSLRSRDKTQYF | TGTGCCAGCAGCTTGAGGAGCAGGGATAAGACCCAGTACTTC
TRBJ1-6 | . | TRBV5-5 | TRBD1 | CASTPRQGPNSPLHF | TGTGCCAGCACCCCCCGACAGGGGCCTAATTCACCCCTCCACTTT
TRBJ2-5 | few | TRBV4-1 | TRBD1 | CASSQTGGGGETQYF | TGCGCCAGCAGCCAGACAGGGGGGGGCGGAGAGACCCAGTACTTC
TRBJ2-7 | . | TRBV6-5 | TRBD1 | CASSTRTGPTYEQYF | TGTGCCAGCAGTACCCGGACAGGGCCCACCTACGAGCAGTACTTC
TRBJ1-4 | . | TRBV6-5 | . | CASSYSHGATNEKLFF | TGTGCCAGCAGTTACTCGCACGGTGCAACTAATGAAAAACTGTTTTTT
TRBJ1-4 | . | TRBV4-1 | . | CASSLSGVPGEEKLFF | TGCGCCAGCAGCCTTAGCGGGGTGCCGGGGGAGGAAAAACTGTTTTTT
TRBJ2-5 | . | TRBV3-1/TRBV3-2 | TRBD1 | CASSQGSGTAQETQYF | TGTGCCAGCAGCCAAGGGTCCGGGACAGCTCAAGAGACCCAGTACTTC
TRBJ2-4 | . | TRBV5-1 | TRBD2 | CASSLAGTSQNIQYF | TGCGCCAGCAGCTTGGCGGGGACTAGCCAAAACATTCAGTACTTC
TRBJ1-4 | . | TRBV11-2 | . | CASSSQGWVTNEKLFF | TGTGCCAGCAGCTCACAGGGTTGGGTAACTAATGAAAAACTGTTTTTT
TRBJ1-1 | few | TRBV7-9 | . | CASSRGGQNTEAFF | TGTGCCAGCAGTCGAGGGGGACAGAACACTGAAGCTTTCTTT
TRBJ2-3 | . | TRBV19 | TRBD1 | CASSVSGTDKQGQYF | TGTGCCAGTAGTGTATCCGGGACAGACAAACAAGGGCAGTATTTT
TRBJ1-5 | . | TRBV6-5 | . | CASSYSSVSNQPQHF | TGTGCCAGCAGTTACTCGTCAGTTAGCAATCAGCCCCAGCATTTT
TRBJ1-2 | . | TRBV19 | TRBD1 | CASTIRRTGDWGYTF | TGTGCCAGTACCATACGTCGGACAGGGGACTGGGGCTACACCTTC
TRBJ2-5 | . | TRBV11-2 | . | CASSLDPAGMETQYF | TGTGCCAGCAGCTTAGACCCAGCGGGTATGGAGACCCAGTACTTC
TRBJ1-1 | . | TRBV11-2 | . | CASSYNRDTEAFF | TGTGCCAGCAGCTATAACAGGGACACTGAAGCTTTCTTT
TRBJ2-3 | . | TRBV11-2 | TRBD1 | CASSLDTGGTDTQYF | TGTGCCAGCAGCTTAGATACAGGGGGCACAGATACGCAGTATTTT
TRBJ2-3 | . | TRBV15 | TRBD2 | CATSPQTSGGGDTQYF | TGTGCCACCAGCCCTCAGACTAGCGGAGGAGGGGATACGCAGTATTTT
TRBJ1-6 | . | TRBV19 | . | CASSIGQRYNSPLHF | TGTGCCAGTAGTATCGGACAGCGTTATAATTCACCCCTCCACTTT
TRBJ1-5 | . | TRBV30 | . | CAWSHREDQPQHF | TGTGCCTGGAGCCACAGGGAAGATCAGCCCCAGCATTTT
TRBJ2-7 | . | TRBV19 | TRBD2 | CASSIGLAGTYEQYF | TGTGCCAGTAGTATCGGACTAGCGGGAACATACGAGCAGTACTTC
TRBJ1-5 | once | TRBV24-1 | TRBD1 | CATSTDRDGPQHF | TGTGCCACCAGTACGGACAGGGATGGGCCCCAGCATTTT
TRBJ2-7 | . | TRBV7-9 | TRBD2 | CASSLTRTSGSMNEQYF | TGTGCCAGCAGCTTAACAAGGACTAGCGGGAGTATGAACGAGCAGTACTTC
TRBJ2-5 | . | TRBV7-9 | TRBD1 | CASSLKGGTGFETQYF | TGTGCCAGCAGCTTAAAGGGTGGGACAGGCTTCGAGACCCAGTACTTC
TRBJ1-6 | . | TRBV30 | TRBD1 | CAWSVPTGGNSPLHF | TGTGCCTGGAGTGTACCCACAGGGGGAAATTCACCCCTCCACTTT
TRBJ2-5 | once | TRBV19 | . | CASSMGVPQETQYF | TGTGCCAGTAGTATGGGCGTCCCTCAAGAGACCCAGTACTTC
TRBJ1-1 | . | TRBV11-3 | . | CASSFAGGTEAFF | TGTGCCAGCAGCTTCGCCGGAGGCACTGAAGCTTTCTTT
TRBJ2-3 | . | TRBV14 | . | CASSGHDYPTDTQYF | TGTGCCAGCAGCGGGCACGACTATCCCACAGATACGCAGTATTTT
TRBJ2-1 | . | TRBV24-1 | TRBD1 | CATSDSRGTGEYNEQFF | TGTGCCACCAGTGATTCGAGGGGGACAGGGGAATACAATGAGCAGTTCTTC
TRBJ2-5 | . | TRBV2 | . | CASSDFSPQETQYF | TGTGCCAGCAGTGACTTTTCCCCTCAAGAGACCCAGTACTTC
TRBJ2-7 | . | TRBV4-1 | TRBD2 | CASSALAAARYEQYF | TGCGCCAGCAGCGCACTAGCGGCAGCTAGGTACGAGCAGTACTTC
TRBJ2-1 | . | TRBV27 | TRBD2 | CASSFRRSGGRSNEQFF | TGTGCCAGCAGTTTCCGGCGGTCTGGCGGGAGATCCAATGAGCAGTTCTTC
TRBJ2-7 | once | TRBV7-2 | . | CASSLWAVNEQYF | TGTGCCAGCAGCTTGTGGGCCGTCAACGAGCAGTACTTC
TRBJ2-2 | . | TRBV5-1 | . | CASSAKGTGELFF | TGCGCCAGCAGCGCGAAGGGGACCGGGGAGCTGTTTTTT
TRBJ2-1 | . | TRBV11-3 | TRBD2 | CASSLTGGHEQFF | TGTGCCAGCAGTTTGACGGGGGGACATGAGCAGTTCTTC
TRBJ1-1 | . | TRBV29-1 | . | CSVAIRADTEAFF | TGCAGCGTCGCGATCAGGGCGGACACTGAAGCTTTCTTT
TRBJ1-2 | . | TRBV7-9 | . | CASSYRDVWGYTF | TGTGCCAGCAGCTACAGGGACGTTTGGGGCTACACCTTC
TRBJ1-1 | once | TRBV2 | . | CASSGVGAQDTEAFF | TGTGCCAGCAGTGGGGTGGGGGCTCAGGACACTGAAGCTTTCTTT
TRBJ2-5 | . | TRBV5-6 | TRBD1 | CASSFPPGQRGETQYF | TGTGCCAGCAGCTTCCCCCCGGGACAGAGGGGAGAGACCCAGTACTTC
TRBJ1-2 | . | TRBV4-2 | . | CASSQERGLGYTF | TGTGCCAGCAGCCAAGAACGGGGATTGGGCTACACCTTC
TRBJ2-7 | few | TRBV2 | TRBD2 | CASSETSASYEQYF | TGTGCCAGCAGTGAGACTAGCGCCTCCTACGAGCAGTACTTC